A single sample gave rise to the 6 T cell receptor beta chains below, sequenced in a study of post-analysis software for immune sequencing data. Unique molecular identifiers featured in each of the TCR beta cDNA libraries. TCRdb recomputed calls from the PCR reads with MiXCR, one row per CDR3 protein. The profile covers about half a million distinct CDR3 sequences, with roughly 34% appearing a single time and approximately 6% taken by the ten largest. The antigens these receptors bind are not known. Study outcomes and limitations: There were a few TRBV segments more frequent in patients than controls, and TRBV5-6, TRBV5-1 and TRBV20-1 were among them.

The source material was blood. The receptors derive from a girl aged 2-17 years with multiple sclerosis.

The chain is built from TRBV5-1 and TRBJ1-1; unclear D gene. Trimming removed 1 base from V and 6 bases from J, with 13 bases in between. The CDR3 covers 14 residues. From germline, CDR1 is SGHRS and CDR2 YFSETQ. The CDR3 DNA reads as TGCGCCAGCAGCTTGTCCGGGAAGCTGGCTGAAGCTTTCTTT. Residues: CASSLSGKLAEAFF.

DNA for the CDR3: TGCGCCAGCAGCTCCCCTAGCGGGGGGACAGGCGATACGCAGTATTTT. Translating gives CASSSPSGGTGDTQYF. This chain connects TRBV5-1 to TRBJ2-3; 11 bases agree with TRBD2. This CDR3 is 16 amino acids long. The J segment lost 6 bases and the V segment lost 3 bases, leaving 9 bases of the junction unmatched. CDR1 is SGHRS and CDR2 is YFSETQ in the germline V gene.

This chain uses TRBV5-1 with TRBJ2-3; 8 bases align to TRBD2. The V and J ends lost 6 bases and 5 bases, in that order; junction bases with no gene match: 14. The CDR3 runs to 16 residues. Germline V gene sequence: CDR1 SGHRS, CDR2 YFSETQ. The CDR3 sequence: CASTFTGGVSGDTQYF. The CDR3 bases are TGCGCCAGCACCTTCACCGGGGGGGTATCAGGAGATACGCAGTATTTT.

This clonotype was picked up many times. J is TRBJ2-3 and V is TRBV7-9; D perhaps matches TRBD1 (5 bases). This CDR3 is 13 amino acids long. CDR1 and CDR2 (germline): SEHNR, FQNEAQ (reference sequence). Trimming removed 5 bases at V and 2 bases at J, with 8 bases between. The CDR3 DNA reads TGTGCCAGCAGCAGGGGTTCCACAGATACGCAGTATTTT. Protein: CASSRGSTDTQYF.

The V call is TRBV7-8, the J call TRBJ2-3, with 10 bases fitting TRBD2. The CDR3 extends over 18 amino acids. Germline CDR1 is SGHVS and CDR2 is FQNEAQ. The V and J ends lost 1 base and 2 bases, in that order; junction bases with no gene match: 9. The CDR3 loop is CASSLDSGGSVSTDTQYF. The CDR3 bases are TGTGCCAGCAGCTTAGATAGCGGGGGGTCCGTATCCACAGATACGCAGTATTTT.

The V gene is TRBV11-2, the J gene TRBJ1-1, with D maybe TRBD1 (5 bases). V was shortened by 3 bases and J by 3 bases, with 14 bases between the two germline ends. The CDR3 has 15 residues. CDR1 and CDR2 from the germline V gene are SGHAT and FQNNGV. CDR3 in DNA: TGTGCCAGCAGCTTCCGACCTCGAGGGGACACTGAAGCTTTCTTT. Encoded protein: CASSFRPRGDTEAFF. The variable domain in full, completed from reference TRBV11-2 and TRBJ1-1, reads EAGVAQSPRYKIIEKRQSVAFWCNPISGHATLYWYQQILGQGPKLLIQFQNNGVVDDSQLPKDRFSAERLKGVDSTLKIQPAKLEDSAVYLCASSFRPRGDTEAFFGQGTRLTVV.